This passage covers 32 T cell receptor beta chains from one sample sequenced in a study of T cell repertoires in ileal Crohn's disease. Profiling relied on immunoSEQ multiplex PCR, and the TCRdb table lists in-frame clones only, not all of them. Found here are more than 11,000 clones, around 80% of them singletons; the top ten hold 6.5%. What was sequenced was ileal tissue. Receptor source: an adult with Crohn's disease.

The V call is TRBV4-3, the J call TRBJ2-7, with 8 bases matching TRBD1. Trimming took 3 bases from V and 5 from J; bases not matched to a gene: 9. The CDR3 is 15 amino acids. Germline lookup yields CDR1 LGHNA and CDR2 YSLEER. CDR3: CASSQEDRASDEQYF. In DNA, the CDR3 is TGCGCCAGCAGCCAGGAGGACAGGGCGAGCGACGAGCAGTACTTC.

The CDR3 nucleotides are TGTGCCAGCTCACCGGCGGCAGGGGGTGACTACGAGCAGTACTTC. Amino acids: CASSPAAGGDYEQYF. The chain uses TRBV18 and TRBJ2-7; TRBD1 matches at 7 bases. Germline V gene lookup returns CDR1 KGHSH and CDR2 LQKENI. The V segment lost 3 bases and the J segment 3 bases; nucleotides outside the gene matches: 8. The CDR3 totals 15 residues.

This chain links TRBV28 with TRBJ1-3, with TRBD1 matching 9 bases. The CDR3 is 17 residues long. Germline trimming cut 2 bases from V and 5 bases from J; bases unmatched to any gene: 10. Germline values: CDR1 MDHEN, CDR2 SYDVKM. CDR3 in DNA: TGTGCCAGCAGTTTAACGGGGACAGGGATCCTCCGAAACACCATATATTTT. Its translation is CASSLTGTGILRNTIYF. Using reference TRBV28 and TRBJ1-3 for the parts outside the CDR3, the full variable domain is DVKVTQSSRYLVKRTGEKVFLECVQDMDHENMFWYRQDPGLGLRLIYFSYDVKMKEKGDIPEGYSVSREKKERFSLILESASTNQTSMYLCASSLTGTGILRNTIYFGEGSWLTVV.

This clone was recorded once. V gene TRBV30 combines with J gene TRBJ1-2; no reliable D call. Germline V CDR1 and CDR2: GTSNPN, SVGIG (reference sequence). The length of the CDR3 is 12 residues. V shed 3 bases and J shed 3 bases, with 8 bases lying between them. CDR3 region: CAWRRLDYGYTF. In nucleotides, the CDR3 is TGTGCCTGGAGGCGTTTGGACTATGGCTACACCTTC.

This clone is a singleton in its sample. J is TRBJ2-3 and V is TRBV5-1, with D hard to call. CDR1 and CDR2 from the germline V gene are SGHRS and YFSETQ. This CDR3 has 12 amino acids. V shed 6 bases and J shed 6 bases, with 11 bases lying between them. The CDR3 loop is CASNPTRDTQYF. In DNA, the CDR3 is TGCGCCAGCAACCCCACCCGGGATACGCAGTATTTT. Complete variable domain (other parts from reference TRBV5-1 and TRBJ2-3): KAGVTQTPRYLIKTRGQQVTLSCSPISGHRSVSWYQQTPGQGLQFLFEYFSETQRNKGNFPGRFSGRQFSNSRSEMNVSTLELGDSALYLCASNPTRDTQYFGPGTRLTVL.

This chain uses TRBV25-1 with TRBJ2-5; 7 positions match TRBD2. J lost 0 bases, V lost 7 bases, and 5 bases had no gene match. This CDR3 comprises 14 residues. CDR1 MGHDK and CDR2 SYGVNS come from the germline V gene. For the CDR3, the DNA is TGTGCCAGCACCGGGACTAACTACCAAGAGACCCAGTACTTC. Translating it yields CASTGTNYQETQYF.

The chain links TRBV6-1 to TRBJ1-1, with D hard to call. The CDR3 totals 14 residues. V lost 2 bases and J 1 base, leaving 8 bases between the germline ends. Germline-derived CDR1 and CDR2 are MNHNS and SASEGT. In DNA form, the CDR3 reads TGTGCCAGCAGTGAACTGTACGGGAACACTGAAGCTTTCTTT. It encodes CASSELYGNTEAFF.

The V call is TRBV5-1, the J call TRBJ1-3, with D possibly matching TRBD1 (6 bases). Trimming stripped 5 bases from V and 1 base from J, with 10 bases between. The CDR3 is 14 amino acids. Germline V gives CDR1 SGHRS, CDR2 YFSETQ. The CDR3 region is CASRGQGSGNTIYF. In nucleotides, the CDR3 is TGCGCCAGCAGGGGGCAGGGGTCTGGAAACACCATATATTTT.

Only a few counts were recorded for this clone. The V and J genes are TRBV6-6 and TRBJ1-5; D gene ambiguous. CDR1 and CDR2 from the germline V gene are MNHNY and SVGAGI (reference sequence). The CDR3 consists of 12 residues. Trimming removed 2 bases from V and 6 bases from J, with 5 bases in between. The CDR3 sequence: CASSYPSQPQHF. Here the CDR3 DNA reads TGTGCCAGCAGTTACCCGTCTCAGCCCCAGCATTTT.

This clone has just a few counts. V usage is TRBV28 and J usage is TRBJ1-5; D possibly corresponds to TRBD1 (6 bases). The CDR3 spans 12 residues. CDR1 is MDHEN and CDR2 is SYDVKM in the germline V gene. V lost 8 bases, J lost 6 bases, and 11 bases lay in between. The CDR3 region is CASGRGIQPQHF. In nucleotides, the CDR3 is TGTGCCAGCGGGAGGGGGATTCAGCCCCAGCATTTT.

V gene TRBV19 combines with J gene TRBJ2-5, with 8 bases aligning to TRBD2. Looked up from germline, CDR1 is LNHDA and CDR2 is SQIVND (reference sequence). V trimming: 3 bases; J trimming: 5 bases; junction bases outside the gene matches: 11. CDR3 size: 16 residues. The CDR3 here is CASSIGIAGTGETQYF. CDR3 DNA sequence: TGTGCCAGTAGTATCGGGATAGCGGGAACAGGGGAGACCCAGTACTTC.

The chain has TRBV5-4 and TRBJ2-6; tentative D call: TRBD2 (5 bases). The CDR3 totals 17 residues. Trimming removed 4 bases from V and 4 bases from J, with 18 bases in between. Germline values: CDR1 SGHNT, CDR2 YYREEE (reference sequence). CDR3 in DNA: TGTGCCAGCAGCCCTGGACTCCGTCGGAACGGGGCCAACGTCCTGACTTTC. Translation: CASSPGLRRNGANVLTF.

V usage is TRBV2 and J usage is TRBJ1-5; 7 bases line up with TRBD1. This CDR3 contains 15 residues. V dropped 6 bases and J dropped 0; count of bases not matched to a gene: 5. Germline-derived CDR1 and CDR2 are SNHLY and FYNNEI. CDR3 DNA sequence: TGTGCCAGCAGAAACAGGGGTAGTAGCAATCAGCCCCAGCATTTT. This encodes CASRNRGSSNQPQHF. The variable domain in full, with the rest retrieved from reference TRBV2 and TRBJ1-5, is EPEVTQTPSHQVTQMGQEVILRCVPISNHLYFYWYRQILGQKVEFLVSFYNNEISEKSEIFDDQFSVERPDGSNFTLKIRSTKLEDSAMYFCASRNRGSSNQPQHFGDGTRLSIL.

This clone was counted once. Here the CDR3 DNA reads TGTGCCAGCGCGTACAGGGGCAATGAGCAGTTCTTC. As protein: CASAYRGNEQFF. The chain is built from TRBV6-6 and TRBJ2-1; TRBD1 matches 7 bases. The junction had 4 bases not matched to a gene; V was cut back by 8 bases and J by 6 bases. The germline gives CDR1 MNHNY, CDR2 SVGAGI (reference sequence). The length of the CDR3 is 12 residues.

CDR3 residues: CASSGTGEHYGYTF. CDR3 coding DNA: TGTGCCAGCAGTGGGACAGGGGAACACTATGGCTACACCTTC. The chain uses TRBV2 and TRBJ1-2; 9 positions match TRBD1. With 4 bases clipped from V and 3 bases from J, the junction kept 3 bases outside the gene matches. The CDR3 runs 14 residues. Per germline, CDR1 SNHLY and CDR2 FYNNEI.

This chain joins TRBV6-6 and TRBJ1-6; D perhaps matches TRBD1 (5 bases). V was shortened by 10 bases and J by 6 bases, with 16 bases between the two germline ends. Germline V CDR1 and CDR2: MNHNY, SVGAGI (reference sequence). The CDR3 totals 14 residues. The CDR3 is CAMKTGGVNSPLHF. CDR3 nucleotides: TGTGCCATGAAGACGGGGGGGGTTAATTCACCCCTCCACTTT.

V and J are TRBV5-4 and TRBJ2-3; 8 nucleotides agree with TRBD2. Germline CDR1 SGHNT, CDR2 YYREEE (reference sequence). The CDR3 is 15 amino acids. V trimming: 3 bases; J trimming: 3 bases; junction bases outside the gene matches: 6. CDR3 residues: CASSSGSGETDTQYF. In DNA form, the CDR3 reads TGTGCCAGCAGCTCGGGTAGCGGGGAAACAGATACGCAGTATTTT.

The V call is TRBV29-1, the J call TRBJ2-7; 9 bases match TRBD1. Germline loops: CDR1 SQVTM, CDR2 ANQGSEA. This CDR3 has 14 residues. V gave up 6 bases and J gave up 5 bases; unmatched junction bases: 11. The CDR3 DNA reads as TGCAGCGTCAGAATACAGGGGGCTCTCAACGAGCAGTACTTC. It encodes CSVRIQGALNEQYF.

The chain employs TRBV2 and TRBJ1-2; D is possibly TRBD1 (6 bases). This CDR3 has 13 residues. Trimming removed 6 bases at V and 6 bases at J, with 14 bases between. Germline V gene lookup returns CDR1 SNHLY and CDR2 FYNNEI. CDR3 loop: CASSGSTGNGYTF. DNA for the CDR3: TGTGCCAGCAGCGGTAGTACAGGGAATGGCTACACCTTC.

The V and J genes are TRBV28 and TRBJ1-5; 8 nucleotides agree with TRBD1. Germline V lookup: CDR1 MDHEN, CDR2 SYDVKM. V gave up 3 bases and J gave up 6 bases; unmatched junction bases: 7. The CDR3 totals 15 residues. CDR3 region: CASSLYTGGGQPQHF. DNA of the CDR3: TGTGCCAGCAGTTTGTACACAGGGGGAGGTCAGCCCCAGCATTTT. The variable domain in full, with the rest retrieved from reference TRBV28 and TRBJ1-5, is DVKVTQSSRYLVKRTGEKVFLECVQDMDHENMFWYRQDPGLGLRLIYFSYDVKMKEKGDIPEGYSVSREKKERFSLILESASTNQTSMYLCASSLYTGGGQPQHFGDGTRLSIL.

The V gene is TRBV7-2, the J gene TRBJ2-7, with 7 nucleotides matching TRBD1. Germline lookup yields CDR1 SGHTA and CDR2 FQGNSA. This CDR3 has 14 residues. After removal of 4 bases from V and 1 base from J, the junction contained 4 bases not matched to a gene. CDR3 sequence: CASSSRQGSYEQYF. For the CDR3, the DNA is TGTGCCAGCAGCTCCAGACAGGGTTCCTACGAGCAGTACTTC.

The chain combines TRBV18 with TRBJ1-1; 9 nucleotides match TRBD1. With V trimmed by 6 bases and J by 7 bases, 18 bases remained unmatched. The CDR3 runs to 17 residues. Germline loops: CDR1 KGHSH, CDR2 LQKENI. This CDR3 reads CASSVTSSQGAADEAFF. The CDR3 coding sequence is TGTGCCAGCTCCGTCACTAGCTCACAGGGGGCCGCCGATGAAGCTTTCTTT.

J is TRBJ1-1 and V is TRBV5-1; the D is unclear. This CDR3 comprises 13 residues. CDR1 is SGHRS, CDR2 YFSETQ, per germline. V was cut by 5 bases and J by 4 bases, with 12 bases left in between. CDR3 in amino acids: CASSPSRGTEAFF. The DNA for the CDR3 is TGCGCCAGCAGTCCGAGCCGTGGCACTGAAGCTTTCTTT.

For the CDR3, the DNA is TGCGCCAGCAGCGGCGGGGGTTCAACTAATGAAAAACTGTTTTTT. Translating gives CASSGGGSTNEKLFF. This rearrangement joins TRBV5-1 to TRBJ1-4, with D maybe TRBD1 (5 bases). The germline CDR1 and CDR2 sequences are SGHRS and YFSETQ. Trimming pared 4 bases from V and 0 bases from J, leaving 10 bases between. The CDR3 length is 15 residues.

In this sample, this clone turned up once. The chain couples TRBV18 to TRBJ2-7; 7 bases agree with TRBD1. Germline loops: CDR1 KGHSH, CDR2 LQKENI. With 2 bases clipped from V and 6 bases from J, the junction kept 10 bases outside the gene matches. The CDR3 spans 15 residues. CDR3 amino acids: CASSPRQGKGSEQYF. The CDR3 bases are TGTGCCAGCTCACCAAGACAGGGAAAAGGGAGCGAGCAGTACTTC.

The rearrangement joins TRBV11-3 to TRBJ2-5, with TRBD1 identical over 7 bases. The CDR3 is 15 amino acids. V was clipped by 4 bases and J by 3 bases; unmatched bases: 8. The V gene's germline CDR1 is SGHNT and CDR2 YENEEA. This CDR3 is CASSSPGTDKETQYF. CDR3 DNA: TGTGCCAGCAGCTCCCCCGGGACAGACAAAGAGACCCAGTACTTC.

The rearrangement joins TRBV7-9 to TRBJ2-7; 10 nucleotides agree with TRBD2. The V segment lost 6 bases and the J segment 6 bases; nucleotides outside the gene matches: 8. The germline V gene encodes CDR1 SEHNR and CDR2 FQNEAQ (reference sequence). The CDR3 covers 14 residues. CDR3 DNA sequence: TGTGCCAGCAGACCGCCAGCGGGAGGGTTCGAGCAGTACTTC. Translation gives CASRPPAGGFEQYF.

The chain uses TRBV11-2 and TRBJ2-5, with D perhaps matching TRBD2 (7 bases). Between the trimmed V and J ends, which lost 4 bases and 4 bases, there was a span of 16 bases. The CDR3 consists of 15 residues. Germline V gene sequence: CDR1 SGHAT, CDR2 FQNNGV. The CDR3 reads CASSSFSGGRETQYF. The CDR3 nucleotides are TGTGCCAGCAGCTCCTTTTCGGGGGGCAGAGAGACCCAGTACTTC.

The chain recombines TRBV29-1 with TRBJ2-1; D may be TRBD1 (7 bases). The V gene's germline CDR1 is SQVTM and CDR2 ANQGSEA. V was clipped by 7 bases and J by 0 bases, with 10 bases between them. This CDR3 has 13 residues. The CDR3 region is CSAGGSSYNEQFF. The CDR3 DNA reads TGCAGCGCAGGGGGGAGCTCCTACAATGAGCAGTTCTTC.

The chain couples TRBV28 to TRBJ1-5; no reliable D call. Per the germline V gene, CDR1 is MDHEN and CDR2 is SYDVKM. This CDR3 contains 12 residues. The V end was cut by 4 bases, the J end by 6 bases, with 7 bases between. The DNA of the CDR3 is TGTGCCAGCAGTTGGGGAGGTCAGCCCCAGCATTTT. Its translation: CASSWGGQPQHF.

This chain uses TRBV6-1 with TRBJ2-1, with D unclear. With 4 bases removed from V and 4 bases from J, the gap between germline ends came to 2 bases. The CDR3 length is 11 residues. Looked up from germline, CDR1 is MNHNS and CDR2 is SASEGT. The CDR3 region has the DNA TGTGCCAGCAGTGTATACAATGAGCAGTTCTTC. Protein sequence: CASSVYNEQFF.

The table lists this clone with a count of one. The chain has TRBV7-3 and TRBJ2-5, with 11 bases matching TRBD2. The germline CDR1 and CDR2 sequences are SGHTA and FQGTGA. The CDR3 runs to 15 residues. Trimming took 5 bases from V and 5 from J; bases not matched to a gene: 7. CDR3 in DNA: TGTGCCAGCAGCCTACTAGCGGGGGTTGGGGAGACCCAGTACTTC. Its protein is CASSLLAGVGETQYF.